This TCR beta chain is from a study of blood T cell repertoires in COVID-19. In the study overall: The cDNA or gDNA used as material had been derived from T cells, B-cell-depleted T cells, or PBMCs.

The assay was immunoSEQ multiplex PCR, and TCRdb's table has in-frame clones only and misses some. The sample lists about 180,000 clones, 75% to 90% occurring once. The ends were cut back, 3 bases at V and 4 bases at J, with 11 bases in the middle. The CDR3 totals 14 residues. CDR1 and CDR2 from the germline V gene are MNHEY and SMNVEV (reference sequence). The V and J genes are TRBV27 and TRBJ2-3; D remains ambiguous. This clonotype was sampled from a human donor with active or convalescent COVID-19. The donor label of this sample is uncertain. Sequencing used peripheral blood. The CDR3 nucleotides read TGTGCCAGCAGTTTGGGCTGGCTTGCAGATACGCAGTATTTT. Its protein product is CASSLGWLADTQYF.